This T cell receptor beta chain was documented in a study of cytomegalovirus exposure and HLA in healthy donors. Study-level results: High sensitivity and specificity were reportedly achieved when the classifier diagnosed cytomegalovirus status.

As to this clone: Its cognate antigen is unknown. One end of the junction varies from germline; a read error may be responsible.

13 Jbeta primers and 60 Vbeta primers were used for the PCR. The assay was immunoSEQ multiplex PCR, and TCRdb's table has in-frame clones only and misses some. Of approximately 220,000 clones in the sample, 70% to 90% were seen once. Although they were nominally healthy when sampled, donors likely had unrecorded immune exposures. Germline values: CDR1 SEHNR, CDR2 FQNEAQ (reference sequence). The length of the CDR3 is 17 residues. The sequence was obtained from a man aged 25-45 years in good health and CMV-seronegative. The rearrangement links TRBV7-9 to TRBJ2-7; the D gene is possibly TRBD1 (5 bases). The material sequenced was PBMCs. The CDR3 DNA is TGTTCCAGCAGCCAATCCCACTCGACAGTTAAATCCTACGAGCAGTACTTC. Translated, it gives CSSSQSHSTVKSYEQYF. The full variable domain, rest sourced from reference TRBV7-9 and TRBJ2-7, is DTGVSQNPRHKITKRGQNVTFRCDPISEHNRLYWYRQTLGQGPEFLTYFQNEAQLEKSRLLSDRFSAERPKGSFSTLEIQRTEQGDSAMYLCSSSQSHSTVKSYEQYFGPGTRLTVT.